This T cell receptor (beta chain) was sequenced for a study of post-analysis software for immune sequencing data (dated by TCRdb to 2014 to 2015). For context, the study as a whole: Disease courses on record covered relapsing-remitting, secondary progressive and progressive-relapsing multiple sclerosis, though some patients had no subtype annotation. The patient repertoires were compared against some twelve previously published healthy control repertoires obtained from donors aged about 6 to 28 years. A subset of samples was prepared in parallel using single-end sample barcoding, then pooled and co-amplified after Illumina adapter ligation. The paper as a whole reports these results and caveats: When samples were clustered directly using the F measure, samples prepared in the same batch co-clustered strongly, which prompted a batch-effect correction. The multiple sclerosis patient group was slightly younger than the control group. Normalized Chao1 diversity was significantly lower in multiple sclerosis patients than controls, suggesting substantial peripheral T-cell clonal expansion. Significantly higher frequencies in patients than in controls were found for roughly 5 TRBV segments, including TRBV5-6, TRBV5-1 and TRBV20-1.

TCR beta repertoires were profiled from peripheral blood of roughly 13 young patients with multiple sclerosis to demonstrate the VDJtools post-analysis software. Multiple sclerosis patients were children and adolescents aged roughly 6 to 16 years. Worth noting for this clonotype: Its antigen has not been determined. No quality values exist for individual bases; no much larger clone is one base distant.

From the germline V gene, CDR1 is SGHAT and CDR2 is FQNNGV. V and J are truncated by 3 bases and 3 bases respectively, leaving an intervening sequence of 16 bases. The CDR3 contains 16 residues, cysteine and phenylalanine counted. Here the CDR3 DNA is all that survives: 48 bases in frame from base 1. To prepare the library, PCR was applied. The sample was run on an Illumina HiSeq 2500. To reduce PCR and sequencing biases, unique molecular identifiers were built into the TCR beta cDNA libraries. Every 1 to 10 million input T cells yielded 500,000 or so cDNA molecules, meaning each molecule approximated one T cell. The patient libraries were prepared and sequenced with the same protocol used for the earlier healthy control dataset. Samples belonging to the same batch were prepared together, multiplexed and sequenced on a shared HiSeq lane. The paper's processing steps were these. MIGEC was used to process the raw barcoded reads, and molecular identifier groups with only a single read were discarded before consensus assembly and CDR3 extraction. Clonotype tables were post-analysed with VDJtools, and diversity was normalized by down-sampling all datasets to the smallest sample size. Repertoire overlap clustering matched CDR3 amino acid but not nucleotide sequences to correct batch-related cross-sample contamination. TCRdb reprocessed the public reads (quality trimming at Q25 with fastp, clone calling with MiXCR) and kept in-frame beta chains. Rows merge per CDR3 protein into single entries with the most common DNA and genes. What appears here as the V and J calls and clone size reflects TCRdb's work, not the paper's. The sample table lists hundreds of thousands of distinct CDR3 sequences, roughly 50% of them with a count of one. Approximately 4.5% of the sample is held by the ten biggest clonotypes.

The receptor's source is a girl between 10 and 17 years old with multiple sclerosis. The rearranged segments are TRBV11-2 and TRBJ2-3; the D element could tentatively be TRBD1 or TRBD2, as 5 bases agree for each. The sample comprised blood. The DNA reads TGTGCCAGCAGCTTCTACGGCAGGGACGGGACAGATACGCAGTATTTT. The translation is CASSFYGRDGTDTQYF.